This TCR beta chain comes out of a study of blood T cells in healthy people across ages. Overall study results and limits: Higher diversity, along with more naive CD4+ cells, distinguished long-lived donors from aged donors.

Next came a second PCR, run for roughly 6 to 11 cycles, which used a sample-barcoded 5' primer along with a J-beta primer mix. The template-switch adaptor, which had 12 random nucleotides, put a tag on each cDNA molecule. TCRdb re-derived calls from the 5' RACE reads in MiXCR, one entry per CDR3 protein. The sample contains about 1.8 million distinct CDR3 sequences, roughly 49% of which appear only once. Details on this clonotype: The antigen remains undetermined.

Unmatched junction bases numbered 14, after V lost 0 bases and J lost 5 bases. The CDR3 runs to 18 residues. Germline assignment: CDR1 DFQATT and CDR2 SNEGSKA (reference sequence). Sequencing was carried out using blood. The chain recombines TRBV20-1 with TRBJ2-5; 11 bases are shared with TRBD2. The receptor was derived from a woman aged 40 to 50 in good health. CDR3 sequence (DNA): TGCAGTGCTAGAGATGCAAATGGGGTAGCGGGGGGGCTGGAGACCCAGTACTTC. As protein: CSARDANGVAGGLETQYF.